Following are 26 T cell receptor beta chains from one sample sequenced in a study of T cell repertoires in cytomegalovirus infection. TCRdb independently ran MiXCR on the reads; one entry per CDR3 protein. Of around 230,000 distinct CDR3 sequences listed, around 40% are singletons. No antigens are known for them. Sequences were derived from CD8+ T cells from cultured PBMCs, sampled from culture after CMV antigen stimulation. Receptors originate from a human donor in good health (CMV status not recorded). Some clones in this sample may be carry-over from other donors' samples.

A few counts support this clonotype. V usage is TRBV27 and J usage is TRBJ1-2, with TRBD1 identical over 9 bases. The CDR3 spans 15 residues. Trimming at V came to 5 bases and at J to 6 bases, leaving 10 bases not matched to a gene. Germline CDR1 is MNHEY and CDR2 is SMNVEV (reference sequence). CDR3 coding DNA: TGTGCCAGCAGTCTAGGGACAGGGCCCGGAGATGGCTACACCTTC. Its protein product is CASSLGTGPGDGYTF.

This clonotype was picked up a small number of times. This chain uses TRBV12-3 or TRBV12-4 with TRBJ2-7; 8 nucleotides agree with TRBD1. This CDR3 contains 15 residues. V trimming: 6 bases; J trimming: 2 bases; junction bases outside the gene matches: 9. The CDR3 DNA sequence: TGTGCCAGCAGCCTCGACAGGGGAGGAACCTACGAGCAGTACTTC. It is translated as CASSLDRGGTYEQYF.

This clonotype occurred a few times. This chain links TRBV2 with TRBJ1-2; 9 positions match TRBD1. Per the germline V gene, CDR1 is SNHLY and CDR2 is FYNNEI. The CDR3 has 13 residues. The V gene end was trimmed by 8 bases and the J gene end by 4 bases; junction bases not matched to a gene: 5. CDR3 amino acids: CASSDRGPYGYTF. CDR3 in DNA: TGTGCCAGCTCGGACAGGGGTCCCTATGGCTACACCTTC.

Here the CDR3 reads CASSFSGVSDTQYF. The CDR3, as DNA: TGTGCCAGCAGCTTTAGCGGGGTATCAGATACGCAGTATTTT. The J gene is TRBJ2-3, the V gene TRBV7-2; TRBD2 aligns across 8 bases. Germline V gene sequence: CDR1 SGHTA, CDR2 FQGNSA. The CDR3 has 14 residues. V shed 3 bases and J 4 bases; nucleotides not matched to a gene: 3. Full variable domain (outside the CDR3, taken from reference TRBV7-2 and TRBJ2-3): GAGVSQSPSNKVTEKGKDVELRCDPISGHTALYWYRQSLGQGLEFLIYFQGNSAPDKSGLPSDRFSAERTGGSVSTLTIQRTQQEDSAVYLCASSFSGVSDTQYFGPGTRLTVL.

This clonotype was seen a single time. J is TRBJ2-5 and V is TRBV5-1; the D call may be TRBD1 or TRBD2 (5 bases each). The germline V gene encodes CDR1 SGHRS and CDR2 YFSETQ. The CDR3 contains 17 residues. Trimming took off 4 bases at V and 0 bases at J, with 19 bases between the two ends. CDR3 sequence reads: CASSTRGAMKHQETQYF. The CDR3 bases are TGCGCCAGCAGCACCCGAGGGGCTATGAAACACCAAGAGACCCAGTACTTC.

J is TRBJ2-1 and V is TRBV6-2 or TRBV6-3; no definite D call. CDR1 and CDR2 from the germline V gene are MNHEY and SVGEGT. The CDR3 runs to 13 residues. V was pared by 9 bases and J by 1 base, with 10 bases between. The CDR3 DNA reads as TGTGCCAGTGAGACTGCTTCCTACAATGAGCAGTTCTTC. This translates into CASETASYNEQFF.

This clonotype was seen only a few times. V is TRBV7-2 and J is TRBJ2-2; D possibly corresponds to TRBD2 (6 bases). The CDR3 consists of 14 residues. CDR1 and CDR2 from the germline V gene are SGHTA and FQGNSA. V lost 1 base to trimming and J lost 7 bases, with 10 bases between them. The CDR3 DNA follows: TGTGCCAGCAGCTTAGGACTAGAGGGCGGGGAGCTGTTTTTT. This translates into CASSLGLEGGELFF.

This chain joins TRBV7-3 and TRBJ1-6, with TRBD1 as a possible D gene (6 bases). Between the trimmed V and J ends, which lost 1 base and 7 bases, there was a span of 14 bases. The CDR3 runs to 16 residues. The germline CDR1 and CDR2 sequences are SGHTA and FQGTGA. The CDR3 DNA reads TGTGCCAGCAGCTTAAAAGGTCAGGGGTGGAATTCACCCCTCCACTTT. This translates into CASSLKGQGWNSPLHF.

The table lists this clonotype with a few counts. The chain carries TRBV27 and TRBJ2-7, with unresolved D. The CDR3 length is 13 residues. V was shortened by 6 bases and J by 1 base, with 10 bases between the two germline ends. CDR1 is MNHEY, CDR2 SMNVEV, per germline (reference sequence). The CDR3 nucleotides are TGTGCCAGCAGCATAGACATGTCCTACGAGCAGTACTTC. Translation: CASSIDMSYEQYF.

This clonotype turned up a few times. The genes are TRBV20-1 and TRBJ2-1, with TRBD2 matching over 9 bases. Losses at the gene ends were 3 bases for V and 2 bases for J; bases not matched to a gene: 14. This CDR3 has 18 amino acids. CDR1 and CDR2 (germline): DFQATT, SNEGSKA (reference sequence). Here the CDR3 reads CSASRIGKLAGTYNEQFF. The CDR3 DNA reads as TGCAGTGCTAGTAGGATAGGAAAGCTAGCGGGGACCTACAATGAGCAGTTCTTC.

V is TRBV10-3 and J is TRBJ1-4; D gene unclear. Germline loops: CDR1 ENHRY, CDR2 SYGVKD. V was clipped by 0 bases and J by 7 bases, with 18 bases between them. This CDR3 has 17 amino acids. The CDR3 region has the DNA TGTGCCATCAGTGAGTCGAGCAGCCTTTCCGCCGGTGAAAAACTGTTTTTT. Translating gives CAISESSSLSAGEKLFF.

The V and J genes are TRBV11-2 and TRBJ2-5; 9 nucleotides line up with TRBD2. V lost 3 bases and J lost 1; bases outside the gene matches: 3. This CDR3 has 15 amino acids. Germline-derived CDR1 and CDR2 are SGHAT and FQNNGV. CDR3 sequence: CASSFSSGAQETQYF. In DNA form, the CDR3 reads TGTGCCAGCAGCTTCTCTAGCGGGGCCCAAGAGACCCAGTACTTC.

This chain connects TRBV27 to TRBJ2-2, with 7 bases identical to TRBD1. V shed 8 bases and J 6 bases; nucleotides not matched to a gene: 12. This CDR3 is built from 15 residues. Germline CDR1 reads MNHEY; CDR2 reads SMNVEV (reference sequence). CDR3 sequence: CASRPTTGPAGELFF. The CDR3 coding sequence is TGTGCCAGCCGCCCCACGACAGGGCCCGCCGGGGAGCTGTTTTTT.

This clonotype was picked up a small number of times. This chain links TRBV2 with TRBJ2-1; 7 bases match TRBD2. J lost 9 bases, V lost 7 bases, and 6 bases had no gene match. This CDR3 has 12 amino acids. The germline V gene has CDR1 SNHLY and CDR2 FYNNEI. CDR3 coding DNA: TGTGCCAGCACGGCGGGAGAGCGTGAGCAGTTCTTC. It codes for CASTAGEREQFF.

This rearrangement joins TRBV12-3 or TRBV12-4 to TRBJ2-3, with D possibly TRBD1 on 6 matching bases. V gave up 5 bases and J gave up 2 bases, with 11 bases separating them. The CDR3 extends over 14 amino acids. This CDR3 is CASSIQGYTDTQYF. CDR3 sequence (DNA): TGTGCCAGCAGTATACAGGGATACACAGATACGCAGTATTTT.

This clonotype was seen a handful of times. The chain couples TRBV5-4 to TRBJ2-7, with D unclear. V dropped 1 base and J dropped 2 bases, with 10 bases sitting between them. The CDR3 has 14 amino acids. Germline CDR1 SGHNT, CDR2 YYREEE (reference sequence). CDR3 amino acids: CASSLLYGAYEQYF. Here the CDR3 DNA reads TGTGCCAGCAGCTTGCTCTACGGAGCCTACGAGCAGTACTTC. The full variable domain, completed using reference TRBV5-4 and TRBJ2-7, is ETGVTQSPTHLIKTRGQQVTLRCSSQSGHNTVSWYQQALGQGPQFIFQYYREEENGRGNFPPRFSGLQFPNYSSELNVNALELDDSALYLCASSLLYGAYEQYFGPGTRLTVT.

V and J are TRBV6-5 and TRBJ2-3; TRBD2 is a possible D gene (6 bases). This CDR3 is 15 amino acids long. Germline V gives CDR1 MNHEY, CDR2 SVGAGI. Trimming pared 0 bases from V and 4 bases from J, leaving 11 bases between. The CDR3 spells CASSYSSSGADTQYF. In DNA, the CDR3 is TGTGCCAGCAGTTACTCGTCCTCGGGGGCAGATACGCAGTATTTT.

With regard to this clonotype: This may stem from a read error, because a much larger clone lies one nucleotide away. This rearrangement joins TRBV27 to TRBJ1-2; possible D gene TRBD1, 5 bases. The ends were cut back, 0 bases at V and 4 bases at J, with 18 bases in the middle. The CDR3 totals 17 residues. Germline CDR1 and CDR2: MNHEY and SMNVEV (reference sequence). CDR3 DNA: TGTGCCAGCAGTTTATCGATAACGCAGGGTTTATCCTATGGCTACACCTTC. Translated: CASSLSITQGLSYGYTF.

This clonotype was observed a handful of times. The rearrangement joins TRBV12-5 to TRBJ1-1, with a possible D match to TRBD1 (6 bases). The CDR3 extends over 17 amino acids. V was pared by 2 bases and J by 4 bases, with 20 bases between. Germline assignment: CDR1 LGHNT and CDR2 FRNRAP. CDR3 residues: CASGLPIRTDEVTEAFF. The DNA of the CDR3 is TGTGCTAGTGGTTTGCCGATAAGGACAGACGAAGTCACTGAAGCTTTCTTT.

V and J are TRBV7-9 and TRBJ2-7; D is unclear. This CDR3 contains 13 residues. Deletions cut 5 bases from V and 0 bases from J, with 8 bases between. Germline CDR1 is SEHNR and CDR2 is FQNEAQ (reference sequence). This chain's CDR3 is CASSPVNSYEQYF. CDR3 in DNA: TGTGCCAGCAGCCCCGTTAACTCCTACGAGCAGTACTTC.

V and J are TRBV7-9 and TRBJ2-5; D assignment may be TRBD1 or TRBD2 (6 bases each). V shed 5 bases and J shed 2 bases, with 15 bases lying between them. This CDR3 has 15 residues. Germline V gives CDR1 SEHNR, CDR2 FQNEAQ (reference sequence). CDR3 residues: CASSPRGDGQETQYF. CDR3 nucleotides: TGTGCCAGCAGCCCTAGGGGGGATGGGCAAGAGACCCAGTACTTC.

The genes are TRBV6-1 and TRBJ1-1; 7 nucleotides agree with TRBD1. The ends lost 5 bases at V and 6 bases at J; junction bases unmatched: 9. CDR1 is MNHNS, CDR2 SASEGT, per germline. This CDR3 has 14 residues. The CDR3 reads CASSKRGLWAEAFF. CDR3 DNA sequence: TGTGCCAGCAGTAAGAGGGGGCTTTGGGCTGAAGCTTTCTTT.

This clonotype has a handful of counts. The chain joins TRBV27 to TRBJ2-1; 9 nucleotides match TRBD2. The CDR3 has 16 amino acids. Trimming took 0 bases from V and 4 from J; bases not matched to a gene: 4. Per the germline V gene, CDR1 is MNHEY and CDR2 is SMNVEV (reference sequence). CDR3 sequence (DNA): TGTGCCAGCAGTTTATCGGAGCTAGCGGGGTACAATGAGCAGTTCTTC. Translating it yields CASSLSELAGYNEQFF.

On this clonotype: The CDR3 ends on some other residue instead of the conserved phenylalanine or tryptophan, so this is likely a read error. The CDR3 sequence: CASKDSLSPWGFYTY. Written as DNA, the CDR3 is TGTGCCAGCAAGGACAGCCTCTCCCCCTGGGGATTCTACACCTAC. V usage is TRBV2 and J usage is TRBJ1-2; possible D gene TRBD1, 6 bases. CDR1 and CDR2 (germline): SNHLY, FYNNEI. V was shortened by 7 bases and J by 10 bases, with 25 bases between the two germline ends. The CDR3 covers 15 residues.

This clonotype was seen just once. The chain is built from TRBV28 and TRBJ1-5; D might be TRBD1 (6 bases). The V gene's germline CDR1 is MDHEN and CDR2 SYDVKM. The germline V and J ends were trimmed by 6 bases and 7 bases, with 16 bases remaining between them. CDR3 length equals 14 residues. Written as DNA, the CDR3 is TGTGCCAGCAGCATTGGGGGGGGCGAGCAGCCCCAGCATTTT. Its translation: CASSIGGGEQPQHF.

The chain uses TRBV7-3 and TRBJ2-3; 12 nucleotides align to TRBD2. V shed 2 bases, J shed 2 bases, and the junction held 5 bases outside the gene matches. The germline V gene encodes CDR1 SGHTA and CDR2 FQGTGA. This CDR3 comprises 17 residues. The CDR3: CASSLWGTSGSTDTQYF. CDR3 nucleotide sequence: TGTGCCAGCAGCTTATGGGGGACTAGCGGGTCCACAGATACGCAGTATTTT. Variable domain in full (rest from reference TRBV7-3 and TRBJ2-3): GAGVSQTPSNKVTEKGKYVELRCDPISGHTALYWYRQSLGQGPEFLIYFQGTGAADDSGLPNDRFFAVRPEGSVSTLKIQRTERGDSAVYLCASSLWGTSGSTDTQYFGPGTRLTVL.